One sample yielded the 20 T cell receptor beta chains listed below, sequenced in a study of cytomegalovirus exposure and HLA in healthy donors. The study ran its PCR with 60 Vbeta and 13 Jbeta primers. The protocol was immunoSEQ multiplex PCR, while the TCRdb copy is restricted to in-frame clones and leaves out a portion. The sample holds 90,000 to 130,000 clones, almost 70% seen once. Sequenced: PBMCs. The source of these receptors is a man aged 25 to 40 in good health and CMV-seropositive.

The rearrangement links TRBV5-1 to TRBJ1-2; D is perhaps TRBD1 (6 bases). V was pared by 4 bases and J by 5 bases, with 12 bases between. CDR1 and CDR2 from the germline V gene are SGHRS and YFSETQ. The CDR3 consists of 13 residues. The CDR3 DNA reads as TGCGCCAGCAGCCAGGACAGCCTTTATGGCTACACCTTC. Translated: CASSQDSLYGYTF.

The rearrangement links TRBV29-1 to TRBJ1-4; possibly TRBD1 for D (5 bases). Trimming shortened V by 6 bases and J by 8 bases, and 19 bases separated the two germline ends. Germline V gene data show CDR1 as SQVTM and CDR2 as ANQGSEA. This CDR3 has 14 residues. The CDR3: CSVALWTGGEKLFF. DNA for the CDR3: TGCAGCGTAGCTCTGTGGACCGGGGGGGAAAAACTGTTTTTT.

The CDR3 protein is CASSMPGGRGTEAFF. The CDR3 coding sequence is TGTGCCAGTAGTATGCCGGGTGGGAGGGGGACTGAAGCTTTCTTT. This chain links TRBV19 with TRBJ1-1; a weak D match, TRBD1 (6 bases). V was clipped by 3 bases and J by 5 bases, with 16 bases between them. The CDR3 loop spans 15 amino acids. Per germline, CDR1 LNHDA and CDR2 SQIVND (reference sequence).

In its sample, this clone was seen once. The chain couples TRBV27 to TRBJ1-1; 10 bases are a match to TRBD1. CDR1 and CDR2 from the germline V gene are MNHEY and SMNVEV (reference sequence). V lost 7 bases to trimming and J lost 5 bases; unmatched junction nucleotides: 4. The CDR3 is 13 residues long. This CDR3 reads CASTVGQGTEAFF. In nucleotides, the CDR3 is TGTGCCAGCACAGTGGGACAGGGGACTGAAGCTTTCTTT.

This clone has a single count. V is TRBV25-1 and J is TRBJ2-2; 7 bases line up with TRBD2. The CDR3 is made up of 16 amino acids. Germline lookup yields CDR1 MGHDK and CDR2 SYGVNS. The trim removed 3 bases at V and 2 bases at J, leaving 6 bases unmatched. CDR3: CASSDERGVNTGELFF. CDR3 DNA: TGTGCCAGCAGTGATGAGCGGGGAGTTAACACCGGGGAGCTGTTTTTT.

The rearrangement joins TRBV27 to TRBJ1-4; D is possibly TRBD1 (5 bases). Germline CDR1 MNHEY, CDR2 SMNVEV (reference sequence). V gave up 6 bases and J gave up 5 bases, with 13 bases separating them. This CDR3 is built from 14 residues. Here the CDR3 reads CASSWGGVNEKLFF. In DNA form, the CDR3 reads TGTGCCAGCAGCTGGGGGGGGGTGAATGAAAAACTGTTTTTT.

This chain joins TRBV9 and TRBJ2-3; the D gene is possibly TRBD1 (5 bases). Germline CDR1 reads SGDLS; CDR2 reads YYNGEE. The CDR3 is 15 residues long. Deletions cut 3 bases from V and 2 bases from J, with 13 bases between. The CDR3 spells CASSALGDNTDTQYF. The CDR3 DNA reads as TGTGCCAGCAGCGCCCTAGGGGATAACACAGATACGCAGTATTTT.

The gene calls are TRBV9 and TRBJ1-2, with a tentative D call TRBD1 (5 bases). Germline CDR1 and CDR2: SGDLS and YYNGEE. V was cut by 4 bases and J by 12 bases, with 28 bases left in between. There are 16 residues in the CDR3. In DNA form, the CDR3 reads TGTGCCAGCAGCCCCCTTTCTGGGCAGGGCCGGGCTGTAGACACCTTC. It specifies CASSPLSGQGRAVDTF.

The CDR3 is CASSPTGAPNEKLFF. CDR3 nucleotide sequence: TGCGCCAGCAGCCCTACAGGGGCGCCAAATGAAAAACTGTTTTTT. This sequence joins TRBV5-1 and TRBJ1-4, with 7 bases lining up with TRBD1. The junction had 8 bases not matched to a gene; V was cut back by 4 bases and J by 5 bases. CDR3 length equals 15 residues. Germline loops: CDR1 SGHRS, CDR2 YFSETQ.

V and J are TRBV7-2 and TRBJ2-5; perhaps TRBD1 as D (6 bases). Germline V gene data show CDR1 as SGHTA and CDR2 as FQGNSA. This CDR3 region has 17 residues. With 1 base removed from V and 3 bases from J, the gap between germline ends came to 18 bases. The CDR3 bases are TGTGCCAGCAGCTTAGATTGGGGCGGGCAGGGGAAAGAGACCCAGTACTTC. It translates to CASSLDWGGQGKETQYF.

The chain combines TRBV4-1 with TRBJ1-2; 7 nucleotides line up with TRBD1. Germline V gives CDR1 MGHRA, CDR2 YSYEKL. This CDR3 is 15 amino acids long. V shed 6 bases and J 5 bases; nucleotides not matched to a gene: 12. The CDR3 DNA sequence: TGCGCCAGCAGACGACAGGGCCTCATAACTTATGGCTACACCTTC. Its protein product is CASRRQGLITYGYTF.

In this sample, this clone turned up once. The CDR3 DNA follows: TGTGCCTGGAGGGGGGTAGGGGACAGGGGTCTCCTCCACTTT. This gives the protein CAWRGVGDRGLLHF. This chain connects TRBV30 to TRBJ1-6, with TRBD1 identical over 10 bases. V was pared by 3 bases and J by 15 bases, with 11 bases of the junction left unmatched. The CDR3 runs 14 residues. Germline-derived CDR1 and CDR2 are GTSNPN and SVGIG (reference sequence).

This clone was counted only a few times. The gene calls are TRBV27 and TRBJ1-1; 8 nucleotides align to TRBD1. The CDR3 has 14 residues. Losses at the gene ends were 0 bases for V and 6 bases for J; bases not matched to a gene: 3. Germline CDR1 reads MNHEY; CDR2 reads SMNVEV (reference sequence). The CDR3 loop is CASSLSRGRSEAFF. The CDR3 region has the DNA TGTGCCAGCAGTTTATCCAGGGGGCGATCTGAAGCTTTCTTT.

This clone was picked up a small number of times. The chain employs TRBV10-3 and TRBJ2-3; TRBD1 aligns across 7 bases. The ends lost 7 bases at V and 2 bases at J; junction bases unmatched: 6. Germline V CDR1 and CDR2: ENHRY, SYGVKD. The CDR3 contains 14 residues. CDR3 region: CAIKPGQNTDTQYF. DNA of the CDR3: TGTGCCATCAAACCGGGACAGAACACAGATACGCAGTATTTT.

This clone has a handful of counts. The chain has TRBV2 and TRBJ1-2; D is unresolved. CDR1 SNHLY and CDR2 FYNNEI come from the germline V gene. The CDR3 runs to 15 residues. V lost 2 bases, J lost 2 bases, and 12 bases lay in between. CDR3 protein: CASSESGLENYGYTF. For the CDR3, the DNA is TGTGCCAGCAGTGAATCAGGATTAGAGAACTATGGCTACACCTTC.

The gene calls are TRBV27 and TRBJ2-3; a possible D gene is TRBD2 (6 bases). Germline lookup yields CDR1 MNHEY and CDR2 SMNVEV (reference sequence). Trimming shortened V by 2 bases and J by 2 bases, and 17 bases separated the two germline ends. The CDR3 contains 17 residues. The CDR3 DNA is TGTGCCAGCAGTTTAGGAGGGGCTCGAGTCCCCACAGATACGCAGTATTTT. This gives the protein CASSLGGARVPTDTQYF.

This clone was detected a few times. This rearrangement joins TRBV10-2 to TRBJ1-2; 8 nucleotides match TRBD1. Germline loops: CDR1 WSHSY, CDR2 SAAADI. The CDR3 contains 14 residues. Losses at the gene ends were 4 bases for V and 4 bases for J; bases not matched to a gene: 5. CDR3 in DNA: TGCGCCAGCAGTGGTGCAGGGGGCGCCTATGGCTACACCTTC. Its translation: CASSGAGGAYGYTF.

The J gene is TRBJ2-7, the V gene TRBV28; no clear D gene. Germline V lookup: CDR1 MDHEN, CDR2 SYDVKM. The CDR3 has 14 amino acids. Trimming pared 6 bases from V and 6 bases from J, leaving 18 bases between. This CDR3 reads CASSSGDSVGEQYV. The CDR3 DNA reads TGTGCCAGCAGCAGTGGCGACTCGGTTGGCGAGCAGTACGTC.

The V and J genes are TRBV11-3 and TRBJ2-7; tentative D call: TRBD2 (5 bases). V lost 2 bases, J lost 3 bases, and 17 bases lay in between. This CDR3 region has 16 residues. Germline CDR1 SGHNT, CDR2 YENEEA. The CDR3 DNA reads as TGTGCCAGCAGCTTAAATAGCGCGGTGGGGTACTACGAGCAGTACTTC. Its translation is CASSLNSAVGYYEQYF.

The chain combines TRBV9 with TRBJ1-1; perhaps TRBD1 as D (5 bases). The CDR3 consists of 13 residues. The V gene's germline CDR1 is SGDLS and CDR2 YYNGEE. Trimming left V 0 bases short and J 8 bases short, with 11 bases between. For the CDR3, the DNA is TGTGCCAGCAGCGTAGGAGAGGCAGGGGAAGCTTTCTTT. This gives the protein CASSVGEAGEAFF.